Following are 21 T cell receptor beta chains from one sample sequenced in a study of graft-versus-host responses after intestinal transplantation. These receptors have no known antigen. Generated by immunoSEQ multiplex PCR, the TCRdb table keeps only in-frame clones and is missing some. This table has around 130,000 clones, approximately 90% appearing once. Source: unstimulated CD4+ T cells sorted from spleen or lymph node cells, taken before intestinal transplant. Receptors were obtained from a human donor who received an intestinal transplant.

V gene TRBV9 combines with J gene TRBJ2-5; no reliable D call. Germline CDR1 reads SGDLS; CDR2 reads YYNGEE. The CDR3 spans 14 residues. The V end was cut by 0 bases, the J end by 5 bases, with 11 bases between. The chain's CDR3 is CASSVGGLGETQYF. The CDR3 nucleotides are TGTGCCAGCAGCGTAGGGGGTTTAGGGGAGACCCAGTACTTC. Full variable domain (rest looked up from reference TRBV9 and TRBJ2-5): DSGVTQTPKHLITATGQRVTLRCSPRSGDLSVYWYQQSLDQGLQFLIQYYNGEERAKGNILERFSAQQFPDLHSELNLSSLELGDSALYFCASSVGGLGETQYFGPGTRLLVL.

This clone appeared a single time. The CDR3 DNA sequence: TGTGCCAGCAGTATCGCCAGTAAGGCCACCGGGGAGCTGTTTTTT. This translates into CASSIASKATGELFF. The rearrangement uses TRBV27 and TRBJ2-2; D unresolved. Trimming left V 5 bases short and J 4 bases short, with 14 bases between. Germline lookup yields CDR1 MNHEY and CDR2 SMNVEV (reference sequence). The CDR3 length is 15 residues.

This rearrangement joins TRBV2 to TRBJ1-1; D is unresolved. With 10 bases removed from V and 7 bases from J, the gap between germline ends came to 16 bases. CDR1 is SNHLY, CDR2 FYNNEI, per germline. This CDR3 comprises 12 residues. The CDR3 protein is CATRGLGREAFF. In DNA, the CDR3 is TGTGCCACCCGAGGCTTGGGTCGTGAAGCTTTCTTT.

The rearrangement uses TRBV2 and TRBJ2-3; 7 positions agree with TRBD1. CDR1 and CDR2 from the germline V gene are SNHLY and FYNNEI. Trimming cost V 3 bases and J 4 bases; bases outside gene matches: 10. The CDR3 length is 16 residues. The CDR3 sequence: CASSELGGLLSDTQYF. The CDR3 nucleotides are TGTGCCAGCAGTGAGCTAGGGGGCCTTCTCTCAGATACGCAGTATTTT.

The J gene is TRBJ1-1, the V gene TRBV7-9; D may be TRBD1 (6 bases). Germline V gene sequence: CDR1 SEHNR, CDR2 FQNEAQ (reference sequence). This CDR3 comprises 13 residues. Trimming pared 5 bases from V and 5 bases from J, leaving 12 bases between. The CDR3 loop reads CASSPQGWTEAFF. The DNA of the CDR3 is TGTGCCAGCAGCCCTCAGGGGTGGACTGAAGCTTTCTTT.

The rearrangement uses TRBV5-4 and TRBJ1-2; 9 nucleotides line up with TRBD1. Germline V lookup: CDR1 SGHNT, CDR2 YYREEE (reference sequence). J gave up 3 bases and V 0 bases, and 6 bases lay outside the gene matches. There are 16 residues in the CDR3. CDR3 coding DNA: TGTGCCAGCAGCTTGGCGGTCGGACAGGGGTACTATGGCTACACCTTC. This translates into CASSLAVGQGYYGYTF.

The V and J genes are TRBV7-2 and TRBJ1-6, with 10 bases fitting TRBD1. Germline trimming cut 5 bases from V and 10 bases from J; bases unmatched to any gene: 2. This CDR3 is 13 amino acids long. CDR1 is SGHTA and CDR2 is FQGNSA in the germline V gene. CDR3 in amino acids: CASSRQGASPLHF. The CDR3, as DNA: TGTGCCAGCAGCCGACAGGGGGCCTCACCCCTCCACTTT. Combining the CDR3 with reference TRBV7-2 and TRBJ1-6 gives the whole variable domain GAGVSQSPSNKVTEKGKDVELRCDPISGHTALYWYRQSLGQGLEFLIYFQGNSAPDKSGLPSDRFSAERTGGSVSTLTIQRTQQEDSAVYLCASSRQGASPLHFGNGTRLTVT.

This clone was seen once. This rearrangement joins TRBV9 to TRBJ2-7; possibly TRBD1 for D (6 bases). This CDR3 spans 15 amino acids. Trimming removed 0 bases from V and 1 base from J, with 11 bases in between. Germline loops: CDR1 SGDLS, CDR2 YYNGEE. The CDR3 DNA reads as TGTGCCAGCAGCGTAGATGGGACACAATCCTACGAGCAGTACTTC. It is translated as CASSVDGTQSYEQYF.

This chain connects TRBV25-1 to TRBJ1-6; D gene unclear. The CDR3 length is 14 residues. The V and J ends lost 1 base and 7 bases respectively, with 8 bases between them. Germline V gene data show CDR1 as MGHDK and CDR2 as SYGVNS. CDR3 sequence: CASSEWVENSPLHF. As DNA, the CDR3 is TGTGCCAGCAGTGAATGGGTCGAGAATTCACCCCTCCACTTT.

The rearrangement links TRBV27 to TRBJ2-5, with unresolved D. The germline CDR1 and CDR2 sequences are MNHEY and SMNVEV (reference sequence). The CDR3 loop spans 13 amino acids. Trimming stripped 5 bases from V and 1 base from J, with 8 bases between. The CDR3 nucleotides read TGTGCCAGCAGTCCTCTCCTCCAAGAGACCCAGTACTTC. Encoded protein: CASSPLLQETQYF.

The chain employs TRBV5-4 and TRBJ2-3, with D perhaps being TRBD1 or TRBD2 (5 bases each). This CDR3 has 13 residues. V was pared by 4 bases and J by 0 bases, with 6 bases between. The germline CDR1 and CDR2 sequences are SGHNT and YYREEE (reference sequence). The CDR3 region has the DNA TGTGCCAGCAGCCGGGACAGCACAGATACGCAGTATTTT. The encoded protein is CASSRDSTDTQYF.

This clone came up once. This CDR3 is CASYDRDFTGELFF. The CDR3 bases are TGCGCCAGCTACGACAGGGACTTCACCGGGGAGCTGTTTTTT. The chain is built from TRBV5-1 and TRBJ2-2, with D possibly matching TRBD1 (7 bases). V gave up 7 bases and J gave up 4 bases, with 14 bases separating them. The CDR3 contains 14 residues. Germline V gene lookup returns CDR1 SGHRS and CDR2 YFSETQ.

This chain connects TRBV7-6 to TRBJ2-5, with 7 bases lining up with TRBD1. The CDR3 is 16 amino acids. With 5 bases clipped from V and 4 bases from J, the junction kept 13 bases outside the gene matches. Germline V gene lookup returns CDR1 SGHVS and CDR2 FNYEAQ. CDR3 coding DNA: TGTGCCAGCAGCCCCGGGATAGGGGGCGCGGGAGAGACCCAGTACTTC. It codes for CASSPGIGGAGETQYF. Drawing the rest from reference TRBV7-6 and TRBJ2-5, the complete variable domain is GAGVSQSPRYKVTKRGQDVALRCDPISGHVSLYWYRQALGQGPEFLTYFNYEAQQDKSGLPNDRFSAERPEGSISTLTIQRTEQRDSAMYRCASSPGIGGAGETQYFGPGTRLLVL.

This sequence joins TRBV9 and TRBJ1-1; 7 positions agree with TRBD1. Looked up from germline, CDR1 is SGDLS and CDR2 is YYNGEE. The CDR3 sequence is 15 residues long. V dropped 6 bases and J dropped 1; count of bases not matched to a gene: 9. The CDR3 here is CASNMRGQPNTEAFF. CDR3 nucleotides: TGTGCCAGCAACATGAGGGGACAGCCGAACACTGAAGCTTTCTTT.

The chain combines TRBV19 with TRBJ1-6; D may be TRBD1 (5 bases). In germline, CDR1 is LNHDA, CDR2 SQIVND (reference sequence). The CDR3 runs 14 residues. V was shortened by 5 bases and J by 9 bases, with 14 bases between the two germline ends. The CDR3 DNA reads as TGTGCCAGTAGTCCAGGGAGAATTGTTTCACCCCTCCACTTT. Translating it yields CASSPGRIVSPLHF.

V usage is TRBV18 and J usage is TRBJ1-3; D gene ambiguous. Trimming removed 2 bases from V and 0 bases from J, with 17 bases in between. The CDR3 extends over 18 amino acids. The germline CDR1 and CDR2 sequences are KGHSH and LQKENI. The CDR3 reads CASSPISGSLNSGNTIYF. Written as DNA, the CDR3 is TGTGCCAGCTCACCAATTAGCGGGTCCTTAAACTCTGGAAACACCATATATTTT.

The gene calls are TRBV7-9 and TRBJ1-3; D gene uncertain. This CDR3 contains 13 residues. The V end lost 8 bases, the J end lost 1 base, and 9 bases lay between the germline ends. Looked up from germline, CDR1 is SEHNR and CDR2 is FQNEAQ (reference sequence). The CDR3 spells CASRVESGNTIYF. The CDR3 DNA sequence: TGTGCCAGCCGCGTGGAGTCTGGAAACACCATATATTTT.

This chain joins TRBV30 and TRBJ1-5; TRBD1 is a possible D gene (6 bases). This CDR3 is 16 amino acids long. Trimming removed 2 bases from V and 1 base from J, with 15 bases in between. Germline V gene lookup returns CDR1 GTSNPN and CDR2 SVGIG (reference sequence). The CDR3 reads CAWSTGTSLSNQPQHF. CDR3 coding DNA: TGTGCCTGGAGTACCGGGACATCTTTAAGCAATCAGCCCCAGCATTTT.

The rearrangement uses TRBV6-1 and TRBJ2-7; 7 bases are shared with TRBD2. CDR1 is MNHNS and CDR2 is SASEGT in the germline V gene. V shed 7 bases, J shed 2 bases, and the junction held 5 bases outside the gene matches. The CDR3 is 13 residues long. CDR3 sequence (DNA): TGTGCCAGCAATAGCGGGCCGCCCTACGAGCAGTACTTC. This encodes CASNSGPPYEQYF.

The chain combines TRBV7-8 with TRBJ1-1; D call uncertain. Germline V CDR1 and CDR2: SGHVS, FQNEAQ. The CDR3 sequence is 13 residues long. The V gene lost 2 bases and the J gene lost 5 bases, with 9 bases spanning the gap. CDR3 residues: CASSLNGQTEAFF. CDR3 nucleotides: TGTGCCAGCAGCTTAAACGGCCAAACTGAAGCTTTCTTT. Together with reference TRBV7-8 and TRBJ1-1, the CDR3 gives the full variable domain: GAGVSQSPRYKVAKRGQDVALRCDPISGHVSLFWYQQALGQGPEFLTYFQNEAQLDKSGLPSDRFFAERPEGSVSTLKIQRTQQEDSAVYLCASSLNGQTEAFFGQGTRLTVV.

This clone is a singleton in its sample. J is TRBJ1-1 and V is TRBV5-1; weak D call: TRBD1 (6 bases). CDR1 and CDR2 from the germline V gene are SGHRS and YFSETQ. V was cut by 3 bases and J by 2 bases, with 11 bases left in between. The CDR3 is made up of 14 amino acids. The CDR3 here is CASSSNRDNTEAFF. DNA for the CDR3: TGCGCCAGCAGCTCCAACAGGGACAACACTGAAGCTTTCTTT.